This T cell receptor (beta chain) was recovered during a study of cytomegalovirus exposure and HLA in healthy donors (dated by TCRdb to 2016 to 2017). Notes on the research overall: An earlier analysis of some 600 of the donors reported 276 Gb of sequence data and 117 million unique TCR beta sequences obtained from approximately 180 million T cells. Approximately 310 gigabases of sequencing data and approximately 84 million unique TCR sequences were included in an early release covering roughly 600 HLA-typed donors. Of the approximately 370 genotyped donors, 81% were placed in the genetic ancestry cluster associated with self-reported Caucasian donors. The study aimed to test whether cataloging public T cell receptors could reveal signatures of past pathogen exposure. Using immunosequencing, the study profiled T cell repertoires from roughly 650 subjects and related those repertoires to cytomegalovirus serostatus. Besides the first cohort of 550 to 750 subjects, a separate validation cohort made up of roughly 120 different subjects was used. The study combined high-throughput TCR immunosequencing, statistical association of individual TCRs with disease status, and machine learning to predict cytomegalovirus infection status. To study patterns of TCR occurrence, a later analysis re-analyzed previously published TCR beta repertoires from hundreds of donors and added high-resolution HLA genotyping. In the later analysis, no new phenotypic data were used to find candidate immune exposures; instead, reliance was placed on TCR beta sequences and their occurrence across donors. An earlier analysis of about 600 of the donors used high-throughput TCR beta sequencing to judge whether each TCR beta V gene segment behaved as functional or pseudogenic. Donor age, sex, ethnicity and CMV serostatus were compiled alongside the repertoire data. In a later genetic analysis, genome-wide SNP genotypes for about three fifths of the roughly 670 donors were used, and that subset was treated as a discovery cohort. Every repertoire in the discovery cohort had been generated on one and the same sequencing platform. Both class I and class II loci were covered by HLA typing, at four-digit resolution. Typing coverage differed by locus: A, B, C, DRB1 and DQB1 were typed in roughly 629-630 donors, DQA1 in 522, DPA1 in some 570, and DPB1 in 450 to 490. Five DR-DQ haplotypes were handled as single units for association and clustering because linkage in the cohort was strong. Among 300 to 450 genotyped donors of the cohort, an average of approximately 240,000 unique TCR beta nucleotide sequences were sequenced per donor, roughly a sixth of them non-productive.

This clone was picked up a small number of times. Which antigen it targets is not known. Base qualities are not recorded, but no much larger clone differs from it by a single base. As encoded in the germline V gene, CDR1 is LGHNA while CDR2 is YSLEER. Its CDR3 holds 17 amino acids, cysteine through phenylalanine. Only CDR3 DNA remains: 51 bases, in frame from the first base. V is clipped by 1 base and J by 5 bases, and the sequence between their germline boundaries is 17 bases long. Libraries came from the immunoSEQ multiplex PCR assay. For the multiplex PCR, a mixture combining 60 forward primers for TCR Vbeta segments and 13 reverse primers for TCR Jbeta segments was used. A multiplex PCR assay on genomic DNA amplified the CDR3 region of rearranged TCR beta genes. The Illumina HiSeq System was used to sequence the amplified TCR beta libraries as 87-base-pair reads. The original pipeline was this. A later analysis counted tens of millions of unique TCR beta chains across the 670 or so repertoires, and some 12 million of these chains were shared by at least two donors. Raw reads were error-corrected and collapsed into unique sequences by a nearest-neighbor algorithm in which closely related sequences were merged to remove PCR and sequencing errors. Alignment of CDR3 sequences to IMGT reference sequences was used to assign V, D and J gene segments. Each retained sequence needed at least a six-nucleotide match to both a V gene segment and a J gene segment. Rearrangements were called productive when the CDR3 lacked stop codons and stayed in frame with V and J; all others were non-productive. CDR3 was defined by IMGT convention, running from the second conserved V-encoded cysteine to the conserved J-encoded phenylalanine. Sequences without an unambiguous match to a single V gene segment were excluded from the earlier analysis of about 600 of the donors. An earlier analysis of 500 to 600 of the donors classified V segments as functional when productive rearrangements were above 56.7% and as segregating when the standard deviation between donors was above 5%. A statistical classification framework was built for diagnosing cytomegalovirus status from the catalog of TCR beta chain sequences. In a later analysis, TCR nucleotide sequences were compared against IMGT/GENE-DB human TR gene sequences so that V and J genes could be assigned. The TCRdist pipeline was used in a later analysis to assign CDR3 sequences and most-parsimonious VDJ recombination scenarios. In a later analysis, each TCR beta chain was defined by its CDR3 amino acid sequence together with its V-gene family, and reads without a unique V-gene family were excluded. As a way to deal with suspected cross-contamination and a sequencing artifact, a later analysis dropped hundreds of nucleotide sequences that were highly shared and had low generation probability. In a later analysis, a clonal expansion index was calculated for each public chain from normalized within-repertoire ranks of inferred template counts. Generation probabilities in a later analysis came from a VDJ recombination model fitted to out-of-frame rearrangements, and those results were checked against IGoR. In a later analysis, hypergeometric tests were used to score TCR-TCR, TCR-HLA and TCR-CMV co-occurrence, with a repertoire-size bias correction applied to TCR pairs. To estimate false discovery rates, a later analysis permuted the HLA or CMV assignments 20 times. In a later analysis, co-occurring TCRs were grouped using DBSCAN, with TCRdist sequence similarity added in when clustering inside HLA-allele-positive subsets. For co-occurrence clustering, repertoires with fewer than 30,000 or more than 120,000 public chains were excluded, along with five repertoires with anomalous nucleotide sharing. Here the immuneACCESS table is served through TCRdb, limited to in-frame sequences with V and J called. Missing clones are a known gap in these copies; in checked studies unresolved V genes cover under half, and the rest lacks a known reason. The D gene and trimming were derived from the DNA, and the V and J assignments and clone size from that table. The sample records hundreds of thousands of clones, about 80% of which are singletons. Of the sample, around 0.57% falls within the top ten clones.

The study at large found these results: An association between a missense DCLRE1C variant and V-gene and J-gene trimming of TCR beta chains was found in a later genetic analysis and replicated in an independent cohort. This cohort had only TCR beta chains sequenced, and the lack of alpha or paired-chain data limited which features could be detected. A later analysis found that most CMV-associated TCR beta chains appeared HLA-restricted, with HLA associations seemingly driven largely by CMV exposure. According to a later analysis, TCR association rates differed among HLA loci, with DRB1 alleles showing the most associated TCRs and HLA-C alleles showing the fewest. The sequencing pipeline was judged likely to have produced a cluster of highly shared sequence variants as a technical artifact. A later analysis reported that several top co-occurrence clusters appeared linked to parvovirus B19, influenza, CMV and Epstein-Barr virus. Correlated functional status among segregating V segments might reflect linkage disequilibrium, but an unknown experimental factor could not be ruled out. A total of some 180 TCR beta chains were listed by the study as associated with cytomegalovirus. The authors suggested that the approach could potentially be generalized to other disease states and immunological phenotypes. Cytomegalovirus status was reported to be diagnosed by the classifier with high specificity and sensitivity in both the original and validation cohorts. While some public TCRs were present in many individuals, most TCR sequences turned up only very rarely across donors. Presence/absence analyses assumed roughly uniform sequencing depth across donors, an assumption that may not hold. Because the 87-base-pair reads could not distinguish some IMGT-functional V segments, including TRBV6-2 and TRBV6-3, those segments were excluded. Compared with the roughly 710-donor mean, donors in an Asian-associated ancestry cluster had fewer N-insertions in productive TCRs, according to a later genetic analysis. A further reported finding was that TCR beta sequences accurately predicted the HLA-A and HLA-B alleles for most subjects in the first cohort. When HLA alleles, especially DR and DQ, strongly co-occurred, attributing TCR associations to individual alleles was difficult. Seventeen rarely observed V segments, including chromosome 9 orphons, were excluded from the earlier analysis of approximately 600 of the donors because counts were too low. In an earlier analysis of some 640 of the donors, most TCR beta V segments were observed in productive rearrangements about 87% or about 30% of the time, broadly matching IMGT annotations. Because HLA typing was missing for some donors at each locus, association tests included only the typed subset. At a false discovery rate of 0.05, a later analysis linked around 17,000 TCR beta sequences to specific HLA alleles. For the cohort, immune exposure information was limited to CMV serostatus. A few of the identified cytomegalovirus-associated TCR beta chains were confirmed in vitro to be specific for cytomegalovirus antigens. In a later analysis, HLA-associated TCR beta chains showed more clonal expansion and lower generation probabilities than non-associated chains that were equally common.

The cohort comprised 670 or so healthy bone marrow donors. At the time of sampling, every cohort member was nominally healthy, though immune exposures that went unrecorded were likely present. The donor tested CMV seronegative, placing the donor among the roughly 350 seronegative members of the cohort. Every donor gave a peripheral blood sample, and the peripheral blood mononuclear cells from that sample were used for TCR beta sequencing. The Qiagen DNeasy Blood Extraction Kit was used to extract genomic DNA from the blood cell samples. Material: PBMCs. The chain was built from TRBV4-3 and TRBJ2-2; perhaps TRBD2 is the D gene, with 7 bases matching. This clonotype was sampled from a woman aged 35 to 49 in good health and CMV-seronegative. The CDR3 is CASSQGDGGAETGELFF. DNA sequence: TGCGCCAGCAGCCAAGGTGATGGGGGGGCGGAGACCGGGGAGCTGTTTTTT.